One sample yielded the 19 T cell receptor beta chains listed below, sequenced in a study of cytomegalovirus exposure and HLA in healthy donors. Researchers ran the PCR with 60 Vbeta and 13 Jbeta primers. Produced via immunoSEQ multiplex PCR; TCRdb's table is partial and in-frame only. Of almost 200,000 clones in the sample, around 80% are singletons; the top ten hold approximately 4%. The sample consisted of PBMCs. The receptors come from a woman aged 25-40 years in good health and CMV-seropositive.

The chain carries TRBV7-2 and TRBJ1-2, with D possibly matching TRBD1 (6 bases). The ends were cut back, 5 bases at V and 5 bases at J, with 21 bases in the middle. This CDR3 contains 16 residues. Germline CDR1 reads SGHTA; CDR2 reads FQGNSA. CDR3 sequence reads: CASSPEQGHQGYGYTF. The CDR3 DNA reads TGTGCCAGCAGCCCCGAACAGGGCCACCAGGGGTATGGCTACACCTTC.

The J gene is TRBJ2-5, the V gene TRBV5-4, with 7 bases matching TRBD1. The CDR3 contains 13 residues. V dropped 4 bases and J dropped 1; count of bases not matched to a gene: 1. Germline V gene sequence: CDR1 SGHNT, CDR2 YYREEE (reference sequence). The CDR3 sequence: CASSRDSQETQYF. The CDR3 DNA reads TGTGCCAGCAGCAGGGACAGCCAAGAGACCCAGTACTTC.

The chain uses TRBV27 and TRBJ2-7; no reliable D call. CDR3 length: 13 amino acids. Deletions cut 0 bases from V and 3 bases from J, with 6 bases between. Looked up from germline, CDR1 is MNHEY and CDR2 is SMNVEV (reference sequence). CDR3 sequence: CASSLSGLYEQYF. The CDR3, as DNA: TGTGCCAGCAGTTTATCGGGCCTCTACGAGCAGTACTTC.

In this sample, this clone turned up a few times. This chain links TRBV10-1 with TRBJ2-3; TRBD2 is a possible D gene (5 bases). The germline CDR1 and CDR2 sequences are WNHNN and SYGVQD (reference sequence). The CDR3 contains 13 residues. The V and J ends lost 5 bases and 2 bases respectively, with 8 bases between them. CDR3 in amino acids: CASSLGLTDTQYF. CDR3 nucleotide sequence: TGCGCCAGCAGTCTCGGACTCACAGATACGCAGTATTTT.

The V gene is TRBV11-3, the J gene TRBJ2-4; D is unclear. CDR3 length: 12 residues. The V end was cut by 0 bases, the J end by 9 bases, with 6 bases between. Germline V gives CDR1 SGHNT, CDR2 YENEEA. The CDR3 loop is CASSLDTGIQYF. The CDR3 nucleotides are TGTGCCAGCAGCTTAGATACGGGCATTCAGTACTTC.

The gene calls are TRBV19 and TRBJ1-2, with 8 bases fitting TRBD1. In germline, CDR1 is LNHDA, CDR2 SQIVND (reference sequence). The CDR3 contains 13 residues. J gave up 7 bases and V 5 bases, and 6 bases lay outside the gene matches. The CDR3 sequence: CASSEQGGSGYTF. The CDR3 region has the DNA TGTGCCAGTAGTGAACAGGGGGGGAGTGGCTACACCTTC.

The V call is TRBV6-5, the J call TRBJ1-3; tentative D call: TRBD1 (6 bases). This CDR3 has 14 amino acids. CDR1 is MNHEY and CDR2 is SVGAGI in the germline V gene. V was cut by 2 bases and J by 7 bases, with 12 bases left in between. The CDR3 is CASSYLGQGNTIYF. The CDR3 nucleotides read TGTGCCAGCAGTTACCTGGGACAAGGCAACACCATATATTTT.

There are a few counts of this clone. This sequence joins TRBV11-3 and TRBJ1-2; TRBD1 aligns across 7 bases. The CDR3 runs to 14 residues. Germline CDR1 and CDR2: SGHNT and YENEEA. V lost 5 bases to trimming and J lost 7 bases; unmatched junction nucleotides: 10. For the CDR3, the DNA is TGTGCCAGCAGCCGACAGGGTGATCTAGGTGGCTACACCTTC. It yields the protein CASSRQGDLGGYTF.

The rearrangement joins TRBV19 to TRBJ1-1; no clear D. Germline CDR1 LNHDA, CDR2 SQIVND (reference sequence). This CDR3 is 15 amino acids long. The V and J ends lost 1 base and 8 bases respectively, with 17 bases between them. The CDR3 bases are TGTGCCAGTAGTATAGCCCACCAAGGACTTCGGGAAGCTTTCTTT. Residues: CASSIAHQGLREAFF.

The CDR3 region has the DNA TGTGCCAGCTCACCAGGGACAGCGAGGACTGAAGCTTTCTTT. It codes for CASSPGTARTEAFF. The chain joins TRBV18 to TRBJ1-1; 7 bases fit TRBD1. Germline V CDR1 and CDR2: KGHSH, LQKENI. The CDR3 has 14 amino acids. Germline trimming cut 2 bases from V and 5 bases from J; bases unmatched to any gene: 5.

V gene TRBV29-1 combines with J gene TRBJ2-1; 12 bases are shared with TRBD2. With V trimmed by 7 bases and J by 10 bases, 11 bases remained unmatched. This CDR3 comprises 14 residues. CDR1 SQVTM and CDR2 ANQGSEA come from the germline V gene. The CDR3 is CSARLAGVLEEQFF. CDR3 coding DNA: TGCAGCGCCCGACTAGCGGGAGTCTTAGAGGAGCAGTTCTTC.

CDR3 bases: TGTGCCAGCAGTATAGGGGGCGAGCAGTACTTC. It yields the protein CASSIGGEQYF. This chain joins TRBV27 and TRBJ2-7, with a possible D match to TRBD1 (6 bases). From germline, CDR1 is MNHEY and CDR2 SMNVEV (reference sequence). The CDR3 is made up of 11 amino acids. V was cut by 5 bases and J by 6 bases, with 8 bases left in between.

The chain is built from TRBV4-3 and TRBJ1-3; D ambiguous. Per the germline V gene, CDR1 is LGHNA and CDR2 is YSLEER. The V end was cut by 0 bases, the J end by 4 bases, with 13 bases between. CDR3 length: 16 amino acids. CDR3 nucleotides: TGCGCCAGCAGCCAAGATGCGAGAGGGAGCGGAAACACCATATATTTT. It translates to CASSQDARGSGNTIYF.

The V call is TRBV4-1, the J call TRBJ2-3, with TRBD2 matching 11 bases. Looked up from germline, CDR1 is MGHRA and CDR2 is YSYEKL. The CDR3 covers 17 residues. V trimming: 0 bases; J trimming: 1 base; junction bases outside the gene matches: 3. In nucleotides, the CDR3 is TGCGCCAGCAGCCAAGAGGGTAGCGGGAGGGGCACAGATACGCAGTATTTT. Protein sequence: CASSQEGSGRGTDTQYF.

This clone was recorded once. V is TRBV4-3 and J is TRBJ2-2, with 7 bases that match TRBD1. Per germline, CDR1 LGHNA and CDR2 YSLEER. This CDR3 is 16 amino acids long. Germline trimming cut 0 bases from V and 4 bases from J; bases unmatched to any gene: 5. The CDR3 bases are TGCGCCAGCAGCCAAGATACAGGGGATGCCACCGGGGAGCTGTTTTTT. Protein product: CASSQDTGDATGELFF.

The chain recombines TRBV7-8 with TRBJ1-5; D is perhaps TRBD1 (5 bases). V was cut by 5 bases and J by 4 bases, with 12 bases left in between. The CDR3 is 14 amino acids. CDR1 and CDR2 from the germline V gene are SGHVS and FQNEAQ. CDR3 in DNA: TGTGCCAGCAGCATGACAGAACTGAATCAGCCCCAGCATTTT. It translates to CASSMTELNQPQHF.

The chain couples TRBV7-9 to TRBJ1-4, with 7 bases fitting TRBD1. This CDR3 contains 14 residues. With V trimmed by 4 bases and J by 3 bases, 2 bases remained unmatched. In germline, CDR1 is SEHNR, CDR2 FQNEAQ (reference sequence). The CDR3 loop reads CASSSGQPNEKLFF. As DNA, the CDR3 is TGTGCCAGCAGCTCGGGACAGCCTAATGAAAAACTGTTTTTT.

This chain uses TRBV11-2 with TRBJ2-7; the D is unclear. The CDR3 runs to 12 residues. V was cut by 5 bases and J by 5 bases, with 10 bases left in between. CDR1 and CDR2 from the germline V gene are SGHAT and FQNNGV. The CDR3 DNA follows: TGTGCCAGCAGCCAAAACCAGGACGAGCAGTACTTC. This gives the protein CASSQNQDEQYF.

The CDR3 here is CSARDRDEQFF. In DNA form, the CDR3 reads TGCAGTGCTAGAGATCGCGATGAGCAGTTCTTC. The V call is TRBV20-1, the J call TRBJ2-1; D is uncertain. The CDR3 has 11 residues. Trimming took 0 bases from V and 8 from J, leaving 5 bases between them. Germline V gene sequence: CDR1 DFQATT, CDR2 SNEGSKA (reference sequence).